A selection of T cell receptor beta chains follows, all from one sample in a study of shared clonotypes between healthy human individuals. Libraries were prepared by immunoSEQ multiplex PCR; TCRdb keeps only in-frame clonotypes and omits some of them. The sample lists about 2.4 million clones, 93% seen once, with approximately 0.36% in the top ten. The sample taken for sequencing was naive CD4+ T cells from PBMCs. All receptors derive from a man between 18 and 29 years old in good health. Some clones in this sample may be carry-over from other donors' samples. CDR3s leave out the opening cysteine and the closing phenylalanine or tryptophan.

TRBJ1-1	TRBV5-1	ASRPSTANTEAF
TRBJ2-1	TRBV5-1	ASSSQGYEQF
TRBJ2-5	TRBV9	ASSVGLRDYQETQY
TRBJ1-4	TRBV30	ASRTGATEKLF
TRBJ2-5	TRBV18	ASSGSTGGETQY
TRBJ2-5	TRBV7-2	ASSLVWGETQY
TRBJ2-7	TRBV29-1	SVVSGNRLYEQY
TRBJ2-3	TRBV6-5	ASSGVQGYTDTQY
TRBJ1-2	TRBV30	ACQQGWGGYT
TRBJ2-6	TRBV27	ASTQSRAGANVLT
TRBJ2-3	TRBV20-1	SARLDTQY
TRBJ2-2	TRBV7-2	ASSLLEQGRSGELF
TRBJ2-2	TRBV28	ASSSWDRGLRTGELF
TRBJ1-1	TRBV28	ASSFQGRGNTEAF
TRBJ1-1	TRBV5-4	ASSLEETEAF
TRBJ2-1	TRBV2	ASTRYNEQF
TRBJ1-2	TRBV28	ASSVGGTNYGYT
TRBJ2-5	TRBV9	ASSVGAGGWETQY
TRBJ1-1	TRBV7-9	ASSYSYSEAF
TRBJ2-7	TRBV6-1	ASSERIGQGDEQY
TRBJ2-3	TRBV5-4	ASRAGTGVTDTQY
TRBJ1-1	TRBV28	ASRYPGGGYTEAF
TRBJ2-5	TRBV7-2	ASSPAVETQY
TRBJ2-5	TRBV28	ASGGLAGEETQY
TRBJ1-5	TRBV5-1	ASSLGDIQNQPQH
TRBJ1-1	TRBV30	AWVRGKGTEAF
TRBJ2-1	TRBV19	ASSTGLAIYNEQF
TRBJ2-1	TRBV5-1	ASSLGTGQGTYNEQF
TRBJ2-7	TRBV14	ASSQPGTSGRRGMY
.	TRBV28	ASRGGGSVYEQY
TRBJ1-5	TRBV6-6	ASRRGQGNQPQH
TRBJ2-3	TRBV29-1	SEMGGDTQY
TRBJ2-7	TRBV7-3	ASSHLSAYRSYEQY
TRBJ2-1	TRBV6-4	ASSETGAYNEQF
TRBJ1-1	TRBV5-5	ASSLREYGAEAF